One sample yielded the 10 T cell receptor beta chains listed below, sequenced in a study of T cell responses to AZD1222 COVID-19 vaccine. Using immunoSEQ multiplex PCR, the repertoire was profiled, and TCRdb retains in-frame clones only, with some absent. Of around 120,000 clones detected, 70% to 90% appear once; the ten largest clones hold around 8%. Sequences were derived from peripheral blood, sampled on day 0 of AZD1222 vaccination. The receptors shown here come from an adult in good health.

The chain carries TRBV28 and TRBJ1-2; 9 nucleotides agree with TRBD1. The CDR3 has 16 amino acids. Losses at the gene ends were 6 bases for V and 3 bases for J; bases not matched to a gene: 11. Per germline, CDR1 MDHEN and CDR2 SYDVKM. The CDR3 loop is CASSPPGQGRYYGYTF. The CDR3 coding sequence is TGTGCCAGCAGCCCCCCCGGACAGGGGAGATACTATGGCTACACCTTC.

This chain links TRBV5-5 with TRBJ2-3; the D gene could be TRBD1 or TRBD2 (5 bases each). CDR1 SGHKS and CDR2 YYEKEE come from the germline V gene (reference sequence). The CDR3 sequence is 15 residues long. V lost 0 bases, J lost 3 bases, and 11 bases lay in between. CDR3 region: CASSLEAGRTDTQYF. The CDR3 nucleotides read TGTGCCAGCAGCTTGGAGGCAGGGAGAACAGATACGCAGTATTTT.

The J gene is TRBJ2-5, the V gene TRBV5-1; 7 nucleotides line up with TRBD1. J lost 4 bases, V lost 4 bases, and 10 bases had no gene match. CDR1 and CDR2 from the germline V gene are SGHRS and YFSETQ. This CDR3 has 15 residues. CDR3 DNA sequence: TGCGCCAGCAGCCTAGCCGGGACAGTGGGAGAGACCCAGTACTTC. Translating gives CASSLAGTVGETQYF. Together with reference TRBV5-1 and TRBJ2-5, the CDR3 gives the full variable domain: KAGVTQTPRYLIKTRGQQVTLSCSPISGHRSVSWYQQTPGQGLQFLFEYFSETQRNKGNFPGRFSGRQFSNSRSEMNVSTLELGDSALYLCASSLAGTVGETQYFGPGTRLLVL.

With respect to this clone: An end of the junction differs from the germline gene, which may be a read error. The gene calls are TRBV7-9 and TRBJ1-2; 8 nucleotides match TRBD1. The CDR3 sequence is 13 residues long. The V gene's germline CDR1 is SEHNR and CDR2 FQNEAQ (reference sequence). CDR3 DNA sequence: TGTGCCAGCAGCTTAGCTGACAGGGGTAACTTAATCTTC. Translation: CASSLADRGNLIF.

J is TRBJ2-7 and V is TRBV30, with 12 bases aligning to TRBD2. J was trimmed by 3 bases and V by 0 bases; bases with no gene match: 3. Germline loops: CDR1 GTSNPN, CDR2 SVGIG (reference sequence). The length of the CDR3 is 15 residues. CDR3 residues: CAWSVRLAGVYEQYF. In nucleotides, the CDR3 is TGTGCCTGGAGTGTACGACTAGCGGGGGTCTACGAGCAGTACTTC.

The CDR3: CASSLLDRVSSYEQYF. The CDR3 DNA reads as TGCGCCAGCAGCTTGCTCGACAGGGTCAGCTCCTACGAGCAGTACTTC. The chain recombines TRBV5-1 with TRBJ2-7; 7 nucleotides agree with TRBD1. CDR3 length: 16 residues. Germline assignment: CDR1 SGHRS and CDR2 YFSETQ. The ends lost 1 base at V and 0 bases at J; junction bases unmatched: 7.

The chain is built from TRBV9 and TRBJ1-4; D uncertain. Looked up from germline, CDR1 is SGDLS and CDR2 is YYNGEE. V lost 3 bases and J 8 bases, leaving 20 bases between the germline ends. This CDR3 has 16 amino acids. The CDR3 loop reads CASSATPTRREEKLFF. CDR3 bases: TGTGCCAGCAGCGCTACCCCGACCAGAAGGGAGGAAAAACTGTTTTTT.

This sequence joins TRBV12-3 or TRBV12-4 and TRBJ1-4; no clear D. This CDR3 contains 12 residues. With 7 bases removed from V and 7 bases from J, the gap between germline ends came to 10 bases. CDR3 region: CASTTRGEKLFF. Here the CDR3 DNA reads TGTGCCAGCACGACTCGTGGTGAAAAACTGTTTTTT.

V is TRBV27 and J is TRBJ2-5; D not certain. In germline, CDR1 is MNHEY, CDR2 SMNVEV (reference sequence). Trimming removed 5 bases from V and 5 bases from J, with 18 bases in between. There are 15 residues in the CDR3. The CDR3 loop is CASSPTRGTRETQYF. CDR3 DNA sequence: TGTGCCAGCAGTCCCACGAGAGGCACACGGGAGACCCAGTACTTC.

Concerning this clone: A junction end diverges from the germline sequence, so it may reflect a read error. CDR3 protein: CATSDIPGTEDEQHF. CDR3 DNA: TGTGCCACCAGTGATATTCCCGGGACAGAGGACGAGCAGCACTTC. The rearrangement links TRBV24-1 to TRBJ2-7; TRBD1 matches at 7 bases. The CDR3 spans 15 residues. CDR1 and CDR2 from the germline V gene are KGHDR and SFDVKD.